A single sample is the source of the 25 T cell receptor beta chains below, sequenced in a study of patients and donors after allogeneic stem cell transplantation. A single record per CDR3 protein comes from TCRdb applying MiXCR to the RT-PCR reads. The table lists 900,000 to 1,000,000 distinct CDR3 sequences, under 20% of them singletons. Sequencing was carried out using blood, either unsorted or a sorted T cell fraction (not recorded which). The receptors shown here come from a human donor who was either an allogeneic HSCT recipient or a stem cell or donor lymphocyte infusion donor (not recorded which). It is not recorded whose cells these are; they may come from a transplant donor.

J is TRBJ2-1 and V is TRBV6-5; 12 bases map to TRBD2. Germline V gene sequence: CDR1 MNHEY, CDR2 SVGAGI. V dropped 2 bases and J dropped 5; count of bases not matched to a gene: 4. The CDR3 contains 16 residues. CDR3 in amino acids: CASSYLAGGKDNEQFF. The CDR3, as DNA: TGTGCCAGCAGTTACCTAGCGGGGGGGAAAGACAATGAGCAGTTCTTC.

The chain is built from TRBV7-2 and TRBJ1-5, with unresolved D. Between the trimmed V and J ends, which lost 5 bases and 7 bases, there was a span of 12 bases. This CDR3 contains 13 residues. The V gene's germline CDR1 is SGHTA and CDR2 FQGNSA. The CDR3 nucleotides read TGTGCCAGCAGCCCCCCCCTCGGCCAGCCCCAGCATTTT. It is translated as CASSPPLGQPQHF.

This clonotype showed up just a few times. The chain employs TRBV5-6 and TRBJ2-3, with 8 bases matching TRBD1. V was pared by 4 bases and J by 2 bases, with 6 bases of the junction left unmatched. The CDR3 sequence is 15 residues long. The germline V gene has CDR1 SGHDT and CDR2 YYEEEE. The chain's CDR3 is CASSKGQVYTDTQYF. The DNA for the CDR3 is TGTGCCAGCAGCAAGGGACAGGTGTACACAGATACGCAGTATTTT.

V gene TRBV12-3 or TRBV12-4 combines with J gene TRBJ2-2, with D hard to call. This CDR3 is built from 12 residues. The germline V and J ends were trimmed by 3 bases and 6 bases, with 5 bases remaining between them. CDR3 loop: CASSFAAGELFF. The CDR3 DNA is TGTGCCAGCAGTTTCGCGGCCGGGGAGCTGTTTTTT.

This clonotype has at least ten counts. The rearrangement joins TRBV12-3 or TRBV12-4 to TRBJ1-2; 7 nucleotides line up with TRBD1. Trimming cost V 5 bases and J 6 bases; bases outside gene matches: 9. This CDR3 has 14 amino acids. CDR3 amino acids: CASSRRQGGHGYTF. DNA of the CDR3: TGTGCCAGCAGTCGCCGACAGGGTGGGCATGGCTACACCTTC.

This clonotype appeared a few times. This sequence joins TRBV18 and TRBJ1-5; D call uncertain. With 3 bases removed from V and 4 bases from J, the gap between germline ends came to 13 bases. Germline CDR1 KGHSH, CDR2 LQKENI. CDR3 length: 15 amino acids. The CDR3 is CASSPQRVLNQPQHF. DNA for the CDR3: TGTGCCAGCTCACCCCAGCGGGTATTGAATCAGCCCCAGCATTTT.

V gene TRBV4-1 combines with J gene TRBJ2-7; either TRBD1 or TRBD2 may supply D (5 bases each). This CDR3 contains 19 residues. CDR1 is MGHRA and CDR2 is YSYEKL in the germline V gene. The germline V and J ends were trimmed by 4 bases and 0 bases, with 25 bases remaining between them. This chain's CDR3 is CASSPPGTPIGANSYEQYF. The CDR3 DNA reads TGCGCCAGCAGCCCCCCGGGGACCCCTATCGGAGCCAACTCCTACGAGCAGTACTTC.

This clonotype was recorded a few times. The chain employs TRBV12-3 or TRBV12-4 and TRBJ2-1; D not certain. This CDR3 is built from 13 residues. V shed 3 bases and J shed 5 bases, with 8 bases lying between them. The CDR3 is CASSFRPDNEQFF. The CDR3 DNA follows: TGTGCCAGCAGTTTTAGGCCGGACAATGAGCAGTTCTTC.

The rearrangement links TRBV11-2 to TRBJ2-1; 12 nucleotides line up with TRBD2. Germline assignment: CDR1 SGHAT and CDR2 FQNNGV. The CDR3 length is 19 residues. With V trimmed by 5 bases and J by 6 bases, 17 bases remained unmatched. The CDR3 is CASSPRTSGVAPTSNEQFF. In nucleotides, the CDR3 is TGTGCCAGCAGCCCCCGGACTAGCGGGGTCGCCCCAACCTCCAATGAGCAGTTCTTC.

This clonotype came up a few times. The rearrangement uses TRBV27 and TRBJ2-7; D is unresolved. The V and J ends lost 8 bases and 0 bases respectively, with 11 bases between them. The CDR3 runs to 13 residues. The germline gives CDR1 MNHEY, CDR2 SMNVEV (reference sequence). The CDR3 here is CASVDQSSYEQYF. In DNA, the CDR3 is TGTGCCAGCGTGGACCAGAGCTCCTACGAGCAGTACTTC.

This clonotype appeared many times. The chain couples TRBV12-3 or TRBV12-4 to TRBJ2-3; TRBD1 agrees at 11 bases. This CDR3 region has 15 residues. Unmatched junction bases numbered 5, after V lost 6 bases and J lost 3 bases. The CDR3 protein is CASSFGQGATDTQYF. The CDR3 DNA reads TGTGCCAGCAGCTTCGGACAGGGGGCAACAGATACGCAGTATTTT.

This chain links TRBV12-3 or TRBV12-4 with TRBJ2-2, with D uncertain. The CDR3 runs to 13 residues. V gave up 3 bases and J gave up 3 bases, with 5 bases separating them. The DNA for the CDR3 is TGTGCCAGCAGTTTCCAGGACACCGGGGAGCTGTTTTTT. It encodes CASSFQDTGELFF.

This clonotype was detected ten times or more. V is TRBV6-5 and J is TRBJ2-5; D tentatively reads TRBD1 or TRBD2 (5 bases each). Germline CDR1 MNHEY, CDR2 SVGAGI. The V end lost 2 bases, the J end lost 5 bases, and 12 bases lay between the germline ends. The CDR3 has 14 amino acids. CDR3 in amino acids: CASSYREGYETQYF. The CDR3 DNA sequence: TGTGCCAGCAGTTACCGCGAGGGGTATGAGACCCAGTACTTC.

This clonotype was counted only a few times. This chain connects TRBV27 to TRBJ2-3; D is ambiguous. V shed 6 bases and J shed 7 bases, with 8 bases lying between them. This CDR3 has 11 amino acids. CDR1 MNHEY and CDR2 SMNVEV come from the germline V gene (reference sequence). In DNA form, the CDR3 reads TGTGCCAGCAGCTGGGGTTATACGCAGTATTTT. Its protein product is CASSWGYTQYF.

Comments on this clonotype: In this CDR3 the conserved last residue, phenylalanine or tryptophan, is missing, so a read error is likely. Because the CDR3's place on the DNA is in doubt, the DNA is left out and the CDR3 is given as listed by TCRdb. This chain joins TRBV25-1 and TRBJ1-1; the listed D gene, TRBD1, was not tested against the DNA. Per the germline V gene, CDR1 is MGHDK and CDR2 is SYGVNS. Ends included, the CDR3 has 10 residues. The CDR3 protein is CASSELLGVR.

In this sample, this clonotype turned up a few times. The chain combines TRBV15 with TRBJ1-5; the D is unclear. CDR1 and CDR2 from the germline V gene are LNHNV and YYDKDF (reference sequence). V lost 2 bases and J 3 bases, leaving 11 bases between the germline ends. The CDR3 runs 15 residues. As DNA, the CDR3 is TGTGCCACCAGCAGATCCCGACGGATCAATCAGCCCCAGCATTTT. This codes for CATSRSRRINQPQHF.

There are a few counts of this clonotype. The genes are TRBV1 and TRBJ2-4; TRBD1, the table's D call, was not compared with the DNA. TRBV1 is deemed a pseudogene. There are 17 residues in the CDR3. CDR3 in DNA: TGCACCAGCAGCCAAGGTCACCCCTACCGAGCGGTAAACATTCAGTACTTC. Translated: CTSSQGHPYRAVNIQYF.

The V call is TRBV6-5, the J call TRBJ1-5; TRBD1 is a possible D gene (5 bases). The CDR3 has 17 amino acids. Germline-derived CDR1 and CDR2 are MNHEY and SVGAGI. The V gene lost 4 bases and the J gene lost 0 bases, with 16 bases spanning the gap. CDR3 amino acids: CASSSKGRGFSNQPQHF. CDR3 DNA sequence: TGTGCCAGCAGTTCCAAGGGGCGTGGTTTTAGCAATCAGCCCCAGCATTTT.

V is TRBV12-3 or TRBV12-4 and J is TRBJ2-3, with 11 bases that match TRBD2. CDR3 length equals 19 residues. V was pared by 1 base and J by 0 bases, with 9 bases of the junction left unmatched. The CDR3 nucleotides read TGTGCCAGCAGTTTAGTAGGCCGTAGCGGGGGGGTTAGCACAGATACGCAGTATTTT. This sequence encodes CASSLVGRSGGVSTDTQYF.

The chain combines TRBV9 with TRBJ2-5; 7 bases agree with TRBD2. The CDR3 totals 14 residues. The V gene end was trimmed by 1 base and the J gene end by 5 bases; junction bases not matched to a gene: 5. Germline V lookup: CDR1 SGDLS, CDR2 YYNGEE. This CDR3 reads CASSVNPGGETQYF. The CDR3 region has the DNA TGTGCCAGCAGCGTAAACCCCGGGGGGGAGACCCAGTACTTC.

V is TRBV7-9 and J is TRBJ2-1, with 8 bases lining up with TRBD2. CDR1 and CDR2 from the germline V gene are SEHNR and FQNEAQ (reference sequence). V lost 5 bases, J lost 8 bases, and 14 bases stayed unmatched. The CDR3 is 16 amino acids. CDR3 coding DNA: TGTGCCAGCAGCAGACGGACTAGCCAACGAAGGGATGAGCAGTTCTTC. Protein product: CASSRRTSQRRDEQFF.

This clonotype was seen a handful of times. The V gene is TRBV6-1, the J gene TRBJ1-6, with D tentatively TRBD1 (5 bases). V was clipped by 5 bases and J by 6 bases, with 14 bases between them. The CDR3 runs 15 residues. From germline, CDR1 is MNHNS and CDR2 SASEGT. Here the CDR3 reads CASSTLDGTNSPLHF. CDR3 nucleotide sequence: TGTGCCAGCAGTACGTTAGACGGGACTAATTCACCCCTCCACTTT.

This clonotype was observed a few times. V is TRBV30 and J is TRBJ2-7; TRBD2 matches 8 bases. The CDR3 contains 15 residues. The ends lost 0 bases at V and 1 base at J; junction bases unmatched: 5. The germline V gene encodes CDR1 GTSNPN and CDR2 SVGIG (reference sequence). The CDR3 coding sequence is TGTGCCTGGAGTGTACAGGCGGGAGGTTCCTACGAGCAGTACTTC. As protein: CAWSVQAGGSYEQYF.

This clonotype was picked up a small number of times. The genes are TRBV29-1 and TRBJ2-2; weak D call: TRBD2 (7 bases). In germline, CDR1 is SQVTM, CDR2 ANQGSEA. V was trimmed by 2 bases and J by 4 bases, leaving 8 bases between them. The CDR3 runs to 13 residues. The CDR3 bases are TGCAGCGTTGAAAGGGGGGGCACCGGGGAGCTGTTTTTT. Residues: CSVERGGTGELFF.

In nucleotides, the CDR3 is TGTGCCAGCAGCAAAGTCCGGGACAGGGATCCGGGCGTCTACGAGCAGTACTTC. It is translated as CASSKVRDRDPGVYEQYF. The chain recombines TRBV21-1 with TRBJ2-7; the D segment call TRBD1 is taken from the table without a DNA check. TRBV21-1 is deemed a pseudogene. There are 18 residues in the CDR3.